These T cell receptor beta chains were read from a single sample in a study of control samples from healthy donors and cancer patients. The assay was immunoSEQ multiplex PCR, and TCRdb's table has in-frame clones only and misses some. The sample has 120,000 or so clones, roughly nine tenths seen once. The sequenced material came from blood. These receptors were taken from a woman between 18 and 30 years old in good health. The CDR3 runs from the conserved cysteine through the conserved F or W. A D gene is named only where the DNA matches it firmly. Size tells how often a clone was seen (once, few, many) or the class of an expanded clone, and some rows leave it out.

v_gene	j_gene	abundance	d_gene	CDR3aa	CDR3nt
TRBV15	TRBJ1-1	NA	NA	CATSREGAVTEAFF	TGTGCCACCAGCAGAGAGGGGGCGGTCACTGAAGCTTTCTTT
TRBV19	TRBJ2-3	NA	TRBD2	CASSMRRASGGHRQYF	TGTGCCAGTAGTATGCGCCGGGCTAGCGGGGGGCACCGGCAGTATTTT
TRBV24-1	TRBJ1-5	NA	TRBD1	CATSEGGQRNQPQHF	TGTGCCACCAGTGAGGGGGGACAGCGAAATCAGCCCCAGCATTTT
TRBV28	TRBJ2-3	NA	TRBD2	CAISASGGSTDTQYF	TGTGCCATCAGTGCTAGCGGGGGTTCCACAGATACGCAGTATTTT
TRBV9	TRBJ2-3	NA	NA	CASSSGGSSTDTQYF	TGTGCCAGCAGCTCTGGGGGATCTAGCACAGATACGCAGTATTTT
TRBV6-6	TRBJ1-4	once	NA	CASSYSKAEEKLFF	TGTGCCAGCAGTTACTCGAAAGCAGAGGAAAAACTGTTTTTT
TRBV9	TRBJ2-3	NA	NA	CASSVPHGRWDMDTQYF	TGTGCCAGCAGCGTACCCCACGGACGGTGGGATATGGATACGCAGTATTTT
TRBV24-1	TRBJ2-3	NA	NA	CATSSDSTDTQYF	TGTGCCACCAGTAGTGATAGCACAGATACGCAGTATTTT
TRBV11-3	TRBJ1-5	NA	NA	CASSSSRDAGQPQHF	TGTGCCAGCAGCTCCAGCAGGGATGCCGGGCAGCCCCAGCATTTT
TRBV7-2	TRBJ2-1	NA	TRBD2	CASSLDGGTSGVNEQFF	TGTGCCAGCAGCTTAGACGGCGGGACTAGCGGGGTTAATGAGCAGTTCTTC
TRBV19	TRBJ1-5	NA	NA	CASSIGGDISNQPQHF	TGTGCCAGTAGTATTGGGGGGGACATTAGCAATCAGCCCCAGCATTTT
TRBV28	TRBJ2-7	NA	NA	CASYPGRALDEQYF	TGTGCCAGTTATCCAGGGAGAGCTTTAGACGAGCAGTACTTC
TRBV14	TRBJ2-7	once	TRBD1	CASSHSGGVVEQYF	TGTGCCAGCAGCCATTCAGGGGGTGTGGTCGAGCAGTACTTC
TRBV7-2	TRBJ2-2	once	TRBD2	CASSLDPWRGGAGELFF	TGTGCCAGCAGCTTAGATCCCTGGCGGGGAGGGGCCGGGGAGCTGTTTTTT
TRBV3-1/TRBV3-2	TRBJ2-3	NA	TRBD2	CASSQEWAPGGGAPDTQYF	TGTGCCAGCAGCCAAGAATGGGCCCCGGGAGGGGGGGCCCCAGATACGCAGTATTTT
TRBV24-1	TRBJ2-1	NA	TRBD2	CATSDSGTSVSYNEQFF	TGTGCCACCAGTGATTCCGGGACTAGCGTCTCCTACAATGAGCAGTTCTTC
TRBV15	TRBJ2-1	NA	NA	CAIDSRGNNEQFF	TGTGCCATCGACAGCCGGGGTAACAATGAGCAGTTCTTC
TRBV7-8	TRBJ1-2	few	NA	CASSLSRDTAGYTF	TGTGCCAGCAGCTTATCACGGGACACTGCTGGCTACACCTTC
TRBV30	TRBJ1-4	NA	NA	CAWNPRTTEKLFF	TGTGCCTGGAACCCCCGGACCACAGAAAAACTGTTTTTT
TRBV29-1	TRBJ1-1	NA	NA	CSVAEEARGEAFF	TGCAGCGTTGCGGAGGAGGCCAGGGGCGAAGCTTTCTTT
TRBV7-8	TRBJ2-1	NA	TRBD1	CASSRDRGRFNEQFF	TGTGCCAGCAGCCGGGACAGGGGGCGGTTCAATGAGCAGTTCTTC
TRBV9	TRBJ2-5	NA	NA	CASSVQETQYF	TGTGCCAGCAGCGTCCAAGAGACCCAGTACTTC
TRBV24-1	TRBJ1-5	NA	TRBD1	CATGDRERDQPQHF	TGTGCCACGGGGGACAGGGAGAGGGATCAGCCCCAGCATTTT
TRBV4-1	TRBJ1-2	few	NA	CASSSRDLPYGYTF	TGCGCCAGCAGCTCCCGGGACTTACCCTATGGCTACACCTTC
TRBV15	TRBJ1-1	once	TRBD1	CATSARDRAFSEAFF	TGTGCCACCAGCGCCCGGGACAGGGCCTTCTCCGAAGCTTTCTTT
TRBV10-2	TRBJ2-3	NA	TRBD2	CASSVRLAGTDTQYF	TGCGCCAGCAGTGTTCGGCTAGCGGGCACAGATACGCAGTATTTT
TRBV6-5	TRBJ1-2	NA	NA	CASAQGAYGYTF	TGTGCCAGCGCCCAGGGAGCCTATGGCTACACCTTC
TRBV7-6	TRBJ2-1	NA	TRBD2	CASSFSGGANEQFF	TGTGCCAGCAGCTTTAGCGGGGGGGCCAATGAGCAGTTCTTC
TRBV7-2	TRBJ1-6	once	TRBD1	CASSSRQGSNSPLHF	TGTGCCAGCAGCTCTAGACAGGGGTCAAATTCACCCCTCCACTTT
TRBV29-1	TRBJ1-2	NA	NA	CSAATADYGYTF	TGCAGCGCCGCGACGGCAGACTATGGCTACACCTTC
TRBV4-3	TRBJ2-5	NA	TRBD2	CASSQGPWTSGGATQYF	TGCGCCAGCAGCCAAGGCCCCTGGACTAGCGGGGGCGCGACCCAGTACTTC
TRBV11-2	TRBJ2-7	large	NA	CASSLPGIYEQYF	TGTGCCAGCAGTCTCCCGGGGATCTACGAGCAGTACTTC
TRBV28	TRBJ2-7	NA	NA	CASSLGGAPYEQYF	TGTGCCAGCAGTTTGGGGGGGGCCCCCTACGAGCAGTACTTC
TRBV5-8	TRBJ1-6	few	NA	CASSFDRHSPLHF	TGTGCCAGCAGTTTCGACAGGCATTCACCCCTCCACTTT
TRBV5-1	TRBJ1-1	NA	TRBD1	CASTNTGVNTEAFF	TGCGCCAGCACCAATACAGGGGTAAACACTGAAGCTTTCTTT
TRBV7-3	TRBJ1-1	NA	NA	CASSLIRDLPAFF	TGTGCCAGCAGCTTAATTAGGGATTTACCGGCTTTCTTT
TRBV28	TRBJ2-7	NA	NA	CASTPGRIYEQYF	TGTGCCAGCACTCCGGGACGGATCTACGAGCAGTACTTC
TRBV6-5	TRBJ2-3	NA	NA	CASSSEDTQYF	TGTGCCAGCAGTAGTGAGGATACGCAGTATTTT
TRBV19	TRBJ2-1	NA	NA	CASRVTNPHYNEQFF	TGTGCCAGTAGGGTGACAAACCCCCACTACAATGAGCAGTTCTTC
TRBV15	TRBJ1-4	NA	TRBD1	CATSTRQGGSEKLFF	TGTGCCACCAGCACCAGACAGGGCGGGTCCGAAAAACTGTTTTTT
TRBV29-1	TRBJ1-5	NA	NA	CSVGVSGNQPQHF	TGCAGCGTAGGGGTGAGTGGCAATCAGCCCCAGCATTTT
TRBV28	TRBJ2-3	NA	TRBD1	CASSLGGQGPRDTQYF	TGTGCCAGCAGTTTAGGGGGACAGGGGCCCAGAGATACGCAGTATTTT
TRBV6-2/TRBV6-3	TRBJ2-5	NA	NA	CASSYGVRDKTQYF	TGTGCCAGCAGTTACGGGGTTCGGGATAAGACCCAGTACTTC
TRBV13	TRBJ2-3	NA	TRBD1	CASSLGQDRGDQDTQYF	TGTGCCAGCAGCTTAGGCCAGGACAGGGGTGATCAAGATACGCAGTATTTT
TRBV14	TRBJ2-1	NA	TRBD2	CASRPSGSVMGQFF	TGTGCCAGCAGACCTAGCGGGAGCGTCATGGGGCAGTTCTTC
TRBV9	TRBJ1-5	NA	NA	CASSVADSNQPQHF	TGTGCCAGCAGCGTAGCAGATAGCAATCAGCCCCAGCATTTT
TRBV2	TRBJ2-7	NA	NA	CASSERALSYEQYF	TGTGCCAGCAGTGAGAGGGCCCTCTCCTACGAGCAGTACTTC
TRBV2	TRBJ2-5	NA	TRBD2	CASSDLAGGKETQYF	TGTGCCAGCAGTGACCTAGCGGGGGGAAAAGAGACCCAGTACTTC
TRBV4-1	TRBJ2-5	NA	TRBD1	CASSQYDRVLETQYF	TGCGCCAGCAGCCAATACGACAGGGTACTCGAGACCCAGTACTTC
TRBV3-1/TRBV3-2	TRBJ2-7	NA	NA	CASSQETLSATGYEQYF	TGTGCCAGCAGCCAAGAGACCCTATCCGCGACCGGCTACGAGCAGTACTTC
TRBV24-1	TRBJ2-2	NA	NA	CATSDPGVNTGELFF	TGTGCCACCAGTGATCCAGGGGTGAACACCGGGGAGCTGTTTTTT
TRBV4-3	TRBJ1-5	NA	NA	CASSQDLDKSLDQPQHF	TGCGCCAGCAGCCAAGACCTGGACAAGTCCTTAGATCAGCCCCAGCATTTT
TRBV9	TRBJ2-3	NA	TRBD2	CASSPMGLAGGTDTQYF	TGTGCCAGCAGCCCGATGGGACTAGCGGGAGGCACAGATACGCAGTATTTT
TRBV6-1	TRBJ1-5	NA	NA	CASSEGALVFGQPQHF	TGTGCCAGCAGTGAAGGTGCTTTAGTATTCGGTCAGCCCCAGCATTTT